This T cell receptor (beta chain) was observed in a study of OX40 agonist ivuxolimab in advanced cancers. Study in general: Cancers in dose escalation were hepatocellular, melanoma, renal cell and head and neck. The mean age was approximately 60 years, ranging from roughly 23 to 80, with 82.7% of participants male.

Autoimmune disease history or systemic immunosuppression meant exclusion. Assay: immunoSEQ multiplex PCR; the TCRdb copy retains only in-frame clones and omits some. The repertoire holds tens of thousands of clones, with approximately 90% as singletons. This clone was detected only a few times. The clonotype was recovered from an adult with an advanced solid tumor such as melanoma, head and neck, liver or kidney cancer. The sequenced sample was CD4+ or CD8+ T cells sorted from blood, obtained in a trial of the OX40 agonist ivuxolimab.

The DNA of the CDR3 is TGTGCCAGCAGCGAAGGGGGGAACACTGAAGCTTTCTTT. Its translation: CASSEGGNTEAFF. This rearrangement joins TRBV9 to TRBJ1-1, with D possibly being TRBD1 (6 bases). Germline loops: CDR1 SGDLS, CDR2 YYNGEE. Trimming removed 3 bases from V and 1 base from J, with 7 bases in between. The length of the CDR3 is 13 residues.